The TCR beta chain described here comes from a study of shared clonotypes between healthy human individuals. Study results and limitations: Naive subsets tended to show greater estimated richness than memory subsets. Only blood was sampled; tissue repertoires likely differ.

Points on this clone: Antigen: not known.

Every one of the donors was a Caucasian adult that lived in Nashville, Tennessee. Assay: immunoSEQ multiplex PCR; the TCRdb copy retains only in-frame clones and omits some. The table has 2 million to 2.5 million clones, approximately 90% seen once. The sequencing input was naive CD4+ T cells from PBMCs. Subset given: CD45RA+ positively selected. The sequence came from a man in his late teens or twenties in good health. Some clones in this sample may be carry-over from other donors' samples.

The DNA of the CDR3 is TGTGCCATCAGTGAGCCTTCGGTCGATGAGCAGTTCTTC. Translation: CAISEPSVDEQFF. The genes are TRBV10-3 and TRBJ2-1, with D unclear. V was shortened by 2 bases and J by 8 bases, with 10 bases between the two germline ends. Germline V gene data show CDR1 as ENHRY and CDR2 as SYGVKD. The CDR3 runs 13 residues.